The 9 T cell receptor beta chains reported below all come from one sample, sequenced in a study of T cell responses to AZD1222 COVID-19 vaccine. Profiling relied on immunoSEQ multiplex PCR, and the TCRdb table lists in-frame clones only, not all of them. The table lists approximately 180,000 clones, 88% of them singletons. The sample was peripheral blood, taken 28 days after the second AZD1222 dose. The origin of the receptors is an adult who received the AZD1222 COVID-19 vaccine.

This chain connects TRBV6-1 to TRBJ2-3, with 9 bases matching TRBD1. V was pared by 4 bases and J by 2 bases, with 7 bases of the junction left unmatched. The CDR3 runs 16 residues. Germline V gives CDR1 MNHNS, CDR2 SASEGT. The CDR3 bases are TGTGCCAGCAGTGCAAAGACAGGGGGGTACACAGATACGCAGTATTTT. It specifies CASSAKTGGYTDTQYF.

The rearrangement uses TRBV7-3 and TRBJ2-7, with 7 bases aligning to TRBD2. Trimming cost V 11 bases and J 6 bases; bases outside gene matches: 13. Germline V lookup: CDR1 SGHTA, CDR2 FQGTGA. The CDR3 has 13 residues. This chain's CDR3 is CAPRGEALGEQYF. The CDR3 nucleotides read TGTGCCCCCCGGGGGGAGGCCCTCGGCGAGCAGTACTTC.

The chain recombines TRBV10-3 with TRBJ2-2; D is ambiguous. This CDR3 comprises 16 residues. CDR1 is ENHRY, CDR2 SYGVKD, per germline. Trimming removed 4 bases at V and 5 bases at J, with 17 bases between. The CDR3 nucleotides read TGTGCCATCAGTGTTGTGAGGACCCTTGGAACCGGGGAGCTGTTTTTT. This sequence encodes CAISVVRTLGTGELFF.

This clone has a single count. V gene TRBV5-1 combines with J gene TRBJ2-7; the D is unclear. Trimming cost V 0 bases and J 1 base, with 8 bases left between them. The CDR3 is 14 residues long. CDR1 SGHRS and CDR2 YFSETQ come from the germline V gene. CDR3 amino acids: CASSLGTPSYEQYF. The CDR3 nucleotides are TGCGCCAGCAGCTTGGGCACACCATCCTACGAGCAGTACTTC.

The sample holds a few counts of this clone. The V and J genes are TRBV14 and TRBJ2-1, with D possibly TRBD2 on 5 matching bases. The CDR3 is 15 amino acids. The germline V and J ends were trimmed by 2 bases and 8 bases, with 16 bases remaining between them. Germline values: CDR1 SGHDN, CDR2 FVKESK. The CDR3 protein is CASSQMVLFGDEQFF. The CDR3 nucleotides are TGTGCCAGCAGCCAAATGGTTCTCTTCGGGGATGAGCAGTTCTTC.

V is TRBV18 and J is TRBJ2-5, with 7 bases fitting TRBD1. V trimming: 6 bases; J trimming: 5 bases; junction bases outside the gene matches: 6. This CDR3 contains 13 residues. Germline V lookup: CDR1 KGHSH, CDR2 LQKENI. CDR3 bases: TGTGCCAGCTCCGAGAGGGGGCTGGAGACCCAGTACTTC. As protein: CASSERGLETQYF.

The V gene is TRBV6-6, the J gene TRBJ2-7; D is uncertain. The CDR3 loop spans 14 amino acids. The V gene's germline CDR1 is MNHNY and CDR2 SVGAGI (reference sequence). V lost 5 bases to trimming and J lost 6 bases, with 17 bases between them. This chain's CDR3 is CASSPRADASEQYF. The CDR3 DNA reads TGTGCCAGCAGTCCCCGGGCCGACGCCTCCGAGCAGTACTTC.

The CDR3 here is CASSQVGGDGYTF. CDR3 DNA: TGTGCCAGCAGTCAGGTGGGGGGAGATGGCTACACCTTC. The V gene is TRBV2, the J gene TRBJ1-2, with D perhaps TRBD1 (5 bases). The length of the CDR3 is 13 residues. V was clipped by 5 bases and J by 6 bases, with 13 bases between them. Germline V CDR1 and CDR2: SNHLY, FYNNEI.

This clone was seen a single time. V is TRBV28 and J is TRBJ2-7; 10 bases fit TRBD1. Germline V lookup: CDR1 MDHEN, CDR2 SYDVKM. V was pared by 4 bases and J by 5 bases, with 5 bases of the junction left unmatched. The CDR3 consists of 14 residues. CDR3 amino acids: CASSSGQGFNEQYF. The CDR3 DNA reads as TGTGCCAGCAGTTCGGGACAGGGGTTCAACGAGCAGTACTTC. The variable domain in full, with the rest retrieved from reference TRBV28 and TRBJ2-7, is DVKVTQSSRYLVKRTGEKVFLECVQDMDHENMFWYRQDPGLGLRLIYFSYDVKMKEKGDIPEGYSVSREKKERFSLILESASTNQTSMYLCASSSGQGFNEQYFGPGTRLTVT.